The 24 T cell receptor beta chains in this list originate from one sample, sequenced in a study of T cells after posttransplantation cyclophosphamide. The naive gate required viable CD3+CD4+ or CD3+CD8+ cells with CCR7+CD45RA+CD45RO-CD95-CD27+CD28+ phenotype. Here immunoSEQ multiplex PCR was the method, and the copy in TCRdb shows in-frame clones only, minus some. The sample gives approximately 23,000 clones, over 95% of which show up once; less than 0.15% is in the top ten. Sequencing was carried out using naive CD4+ T cells sorted from PBMCs. These receptors were collected from a man aged 50 to 59 in good health, CMV-negative, and a related stem cell transplant donor.

The J gene is TRBJ2-3, the V gene TRBV5-5, with 7 bases aligning to TRBD2. The CDR3 has 15 amino acids. In germline, CDR1 is SGHKS, CDR2 YYEKEE (reference sequence). The V and J ends lost 2 bases and 0 bases, in that order; junction bases with no gene match: 3. CDR3 sequence reads: CASSFYSGSTDTQYF. In nucleotides, the CDR3 is TGTGCCAGCAGCTTTTATAGCGGGAGCACAGATACGCAGTATTTT. Combining the CDR3 with reference TRBV5-5 and TRBJ2-3 gives the whole variable domain DAGVTQSPTHLIKTRGQQVTLRCSPISGHKSVSWYQQVLGQGPQFIFQYYEKEERGRGNFPDRFSARQFPNYSSELNVNALLLGDSALYLCASSFYSGSTDTQYFGPGTRLTVL.

This chain links TRBV6-6 with TRBJ1-2, with 8 bases fitting TRBD1. There are 13 residues in the CDR3. Germline V gene data show CDR1 as MNHNY and CDR2 as SVGAGI (reference sequence). V lost 7 bases, J lost 5 bases, and 6 bases stayed unmatched. CDR3 sequence reads: CASTEDRAYGYTF. The CDR3, as DNA: TGTGCCAGCACCGAGGACAGGGCGTATGGCTACACCTTC.

The rearrangement joins TRBV9 to TRBJ2-3, with 12 bases aligning to TRBD2. Germline V gives CDR1 SGDLS, CDR2 YYNGEE. After removal of 0 bases from V and 5 bases from J, the junction contained 4 bases not matched to a gene. The CDR3 totals 16 residues. CDR3 protein: CASSVGLAGGEDTQYF. CDR3 DNA: TGTGCCAGCAGCGTAGGGCTAGCGGGGGGGGAAGATACGCAGTATTTT.

Only a few counts were recorded for this clone. V and J are TRBV12-1 and TRBJ1-4; the DNA was not used to check the table's D call, TRBD1. TRBV12-1 represents a pseudogene. The CDR3 contains 12 residues. CDR3 DNA sequence: TGTGCCAGCAGCACGATTCAGGAAAAACTGTTTTTT. Protein sequence: CASSTIQEKLFF.

The V call is TRBV7-9, the J call TRBJ2-7, with TRBD2 matching 13 bases. Germline lookup yields CDR1 SEHNR and CDR2 FQNEAQ (reference sequence). V trimming: 5 bases; J trimming: 4 bases; junction bases outside the gene matches: 5. CDR3 length: 15 residues. CDR3 bases: TGTGCCAGCAGCCCACGGACTAGCGGGAGTTACGAGCAGTACTTC. This translates into CASSPRTSGSYEQYF.

The chain carries TRBV9 and TRBJ2-7; TRBD2 matches at 8 bases. The CDR3 has 15 residues. With V trimmed by 3 bases and J by 0 bases, 5 bases remained unmatched. Germline V gene data show CDR1 as SGDLS and CDR2 as YYNGEE. CDR3 sequence: CASSALAGSSYEQYF. The CDR3 DNA sequence: TGTGCCAGCAGCGCTTTAGCGGGATCCTCCTACGAGCAGTACTTC. Looking up the rest from reference TRBV9 and TRBJ2-7 gives the full variable domain: DSGVTQTPKHLITATGQRVTLRCSPRSGDLSVYWYQQSLDQGLQFLIQYYNGEERAKGNILERFSAQQFPDLHSELNLSSLELGDSALYFCASSALAGSSYEQYFGPGTRLTVT.

J is TRBJ2-1 and V is TRBV5-1, with 9 bases identical to TRBD2. Per the germline V gene, CDR1 is SGHRS and CDR2 is YFSETQ. Unmatched junction bases numbered 8, after V lost 0 bases and J lost 4 bases. The CDR3 has 17 residues. The CDR3, as DNA: TGCGCCAGCAGCTTGGAAGGGCATAGCGGGAGTTACAATGAGCAGTTCTTC. Translating it yields CASSLEGHSGSYNEQFF.

The count of this clone is one. This rearrangement joins TRBV6-6 to TRBJ2-7; 10 bases match TRBD2. V shed 2 bases and J 4 bases; nucleotides not matched to a gene: 5. Per the germline V gene, CDR1 is MNHNY and CDR2 is SVGAGI (reference sequence). The CDR3 loop spans 15 amino acids. The CDR3 sequence: CASSYPEREGYEQYF. DNA for the CDR3: TGTGCCAGCAGTTACCCCGAGCGGGAGGGTTACGAGCAGTACTTC.

The V gene is TRBV6-1, the J gene TRBJ2-1, with D possibly matching TRBD1 (5 bases). CDR3 length: 15 residues. The germline gives CDR1 MNHNS, CDR2 SASEGT. Trimming took off 5 bases at V and 2 bases at J, with 13 bases between the two ends. The CDR3 region has the DNA TGTGCCAGCAGTCGACAGCGAAGGGCCTACAATGAGCAGTTCTTC. Translated, it gives CASSRQRRAYNEQFF.

The chain uses TRBV19 and TRBJ1-2, with TRBD1 matching 7 bases. The CDR3 has 12 residues. V lost 9 bases to trimming and J lost 5 bases; unmatched junction nucleotides: 6. Germline CDR1 and CDR2: LNHDA and SQIVND (reference sequence). As DNA, the CDR3 is TGTGCCAGCACCGCAGGGGGATATGGCTACACCTTC. As protein: CASTAGGYGYTF.

The chain combines TRBV6-1 with TRBJ2-2; possible D gene TRBD1, 5 bases. V lost 9 bases to trimming and J lost 7 bases, with 21 bases between them. Germline V gene lookup returns CDR1 MNHNS and CDR2 SASEGT. The CDR3 consists of 15 residues. This chain's CDR3 is CASSPLPGIGGELFF. The CDR3 DNA sequence: TGTGCCAGTAGTCCACTCCCAGGGATCGGCGGGGAGCTGTTTTTT.

The chain uses TRBV5-1 and TRBJ1-2, with D maybe TRBD1 (6 bases). In germline, CDR1 is SGHRS, CDR2 YFSETQ. Trimming shortened V by 6 bases and J by 5 bases, and 23 bases separated the two germline ends. The CDR3 is made up of 16 amino acids. The CDR3 loop is CASTQTSIGQSYGYTF. The CDR3 DNA is TGCGCCAGCACCCAAACGAGTATAGGACAGTCGTATGGCTACACCTTC. The variable domain in full, with the rest retrieved from reference TRBV5-1 and TRBJ1-2, is KAGVTQTPRYLIKTRGQQVTLSCSPISGHRSVSWYQQTPGQGLQFLFEYFSETQRNKGNFPGRFSGRQFSNSRSEMNVSTLELGDSALYLCASTQTSIGQSYGYTFGSGTRLTVV.

This sequence joins TRBV9 and TRBJ1-6; TRBD1 might be the D (6 bases). Germline V lookup: CDR1 SGDLS, CDR2 YYNGEE. Trimming removed 4 bases at V and 7 bases at J, with 18 bases between. The CDR3 extends over 16 amino acids. The CDR3 nucleotides are TGTGCCAGCAGCTCCTTATCGGGGACACAGAATTCACCCCTCCACTTT. This gives the protein CASSSLSGTQNSPLHF. Supplemented by reference TRBV9 and TRBJ1-6, the full variable domain reads DSGVTQTPKHLITATGQRVTLRCSPRSGDLSVYWYQQSLDQGLQFLIQYYNGEERAKGNILERFSAQQFPDLHSELNLSSLELGDSALYFCASSSLSGTQNSPLHFGNGTRLTVT.

This sequence joins TRBV6-5 and TRBJ1-1; D is perhaps TRBD1 (6 bases). The CDR3 loop spans 15 amino acids. Trimming took 2 bases from V and 2 from J, leaving 12 bases between them. Per the germline V gene, CDR1 is MNHEY and CDR2 is SVGAGI. The DNA for the CDR3 is TGTGCCAGCAGTTACCTTACTGGGGGCAACACTGAAGCTTTCTTT. It yields the protein CASSYLTGGNTEAFF.

The chain combines TRBV6-5 with TRBJ2-7, with 8 bases fitting TRBD2. The CDR3 spans 14 residues. Per the germline V gene, CDR1 is MNHEY and CDR2 is SVGAGI. The J segment lost 3 bases and the V segment lost 8 bases, leaving 9 bases of the junction unmatched. The CDR3 DNA sequence: TGTGCCAGCGGCCTGCTGGGGACTAGCTACGAGCAGTACTTC. The encoded protein is CASGLLGTSYEQYF.

The V and J genes are TRBV7-6 and TRBJ2-1; the D is unclear. The CDR3 has 13 residues. The ends were cut back, 5 bases at V and 6 bases at J, with 11 bases in the middle. In germline, CDR1 is SGHVS, CDR2 FNYEAQ. The CDR3 nucleotides are TGTGCCAGCAGCCCCCGTAGTCCCAATGAGCAGTTCTTC. Its protein is CASSPRSPNEQFF.

The rearrangement joins TRBV5-5 to TRBJ2-7; 7 bases align to TRBD1. The length of the CDR3 is 15 residues. Germline assignment: CDR1 SGHKS and CDR2 YYEKEE (reference sequence). The V gene end was trimmed by 6 bases and the J gene end by 0 bases; junction bases not matched to a gene: 9. DNA of the CDR3: TGTGCCAGCACCTACTGGGGGACAGTCTCCTACGAGCAGTACTTC. Amino acid sequence: CASTYWGTVSYEQYF.

The chain couples TRBV19 to TRBJ2-2; TRBD2 agrees at 12 bases. Germline-derived CDR1 and CDR2 are LNHDA and SQIVND (reference sequence). V trimming: 5 bases; J trimming: 0 bases; junction bases outside the gene matches: 4. The CDR3 sequence is 17 residues long. The CDR3 is CASSPRTSGANTGELFF. The CDR3 region has the DNA TGTGCCAGTAGTCCCCGGACTAGCGGGGCGAACACCGGGGAGCTGTTTTTT.

This rearrangement joins TRBV19 to TRBJ1-1, with 7 bases aligning to TRBD1. CDR3 length: 14 residues. V trimming: 6 bases; J trimming: 5 bases; junction bases outside the gene matches: 9. Germline values: CDR1 LNHDA, CDR2 SQIVND (reference sequence). The CDR3: CASRPDREGTEAFF. The CDR3 nucleotides are TGTGCCAGTAGGCCAGACAGGGAAGGGACTGAAGCTTTCTTT.

The chain links TRBV6-6 to TRBJ2-7; D not resolved. CDR3 length equals 12 residues. Trimming took 0 bases from V and 3 from J, leaving 3 bases between them. Per the germline V gene, CDR1 is MNHNY and CDR2 is SVGAGI (reference sequence). The CDR3 protein is CASSYSLYEQYF. The CDR3 DNA sequence: TGTGCCAGCAGTTACTCTCTCTACGAGCAGTACTTC.

This rearrangement joins TRBV18 to TRBJ1-5, with D perhaps TRBD1 (5 bases). Deletions cut 1 base from V and 0 bases from J, with 13 bases between. Germline CDR1 is KGHSH and CDR2 is LQKENI. The CDR3 has 17 amino acids. DNA of the CDR3: TGTGCCAGCTCACCACTGGACATAACTGATAGCAATCAGCCCCAGCATTTT. It translates to CASSPLDITDSNQPQHF.

The CDR3 DNA sequence: TGTGCCAGCAGCTTAGACGAGCAGACCCAGTACTTC. This translates into CASSLDEQTQYF. The chain carries TRBV7-9 and TRBJ2-5; unclear D gene. The germline V gene encodes CDR1 SEHNR and CDR2 FQNEAQ (reference sequence). The V gene lost 1 base and the J gene lost 6 bases, with 6 bases spanning the gap. The CDR3 loop spans 12 amino acids.

This rearrangement joins TRBV13 to TRBJ2-1, with TRBD2 matching over 9 bases. This CDR3 region has 16 residues. Germline trimming cut 1 base from V and 2 bases from J; bases unmatched to any gene: 3. CDR1 PRHDT and CDR2 FYEKMQ come from the germline V gene (reference sequence). The CDR3 DNA sequence: TGTGCCAGCAGCTTAGTGCGGGAGGGCCCCTACAATGAGCAGTTCTTC. This encodes CASSLVREGPYNEQFF.

The genes are TRBV7-8 and TRBJ2-7; 7 positions agree with TRBD2. Germline values: CDR1 SGHVS, CDR2 FQNEAQ. The CDR3 is 14 amino acids. Trimming at V came to 5 bases and at J to 7 bases, leaving 11 bases not matched to a gene. CDR3 coding DNA: TGTGCCAGCAGCCCGGGGGGTGGGGGTCGTGAGCAGTACTTC. As protein: CASSPGGGGREQYF. Full variable domain (remainder filled in from reference TRBV7-8 and TRBJ2-7): GAGVSQSPRYKVAKRGQDVALRCDPISGHVSLFWYQQALGQGPEFLTYFQNEAQLDKSGLPSDRFFAERPEGSVSTLKIQRTQQEDSAVYLCASSPGGGGREQYFGPGTRLTVT.